Listed here is a single T cell receptor beta chain. V gave up 5 bases and J gave up 6 bases; unmatched junction bases: 7. The CDR3 loop spans 15 amino acids. The germline V gene has CDR1 SGHNT and CDR2 YYREEE (reference sequence). This entry belongs to a study of T cell changes during pregnancy in multiple sclerosis. Repertoires were generated with immunoSEQ multiplex PCR, while TCRdb's copy carries only in-frame clones and drops some. The sample shows around 45,000 clones, 90% of them seen only once. The TCR originated in a female donor with multiple sclerosis, enrolled in a pregnancy study. The starting material was CD4+ T cells from peripheral blood mononuclear cells, obtained before pregnancy. The rearrangement links TRBV5-4 to TRBJ2-3; TRBD2 agrees at 12 bases. CDR3 sequence: CASRGTSGSWDTQYF. CDR3 nucleotide sequence: TGTGCCAGCAGGGGGACTAGCGGGTCCTGGGATACGCAGTATTTT.